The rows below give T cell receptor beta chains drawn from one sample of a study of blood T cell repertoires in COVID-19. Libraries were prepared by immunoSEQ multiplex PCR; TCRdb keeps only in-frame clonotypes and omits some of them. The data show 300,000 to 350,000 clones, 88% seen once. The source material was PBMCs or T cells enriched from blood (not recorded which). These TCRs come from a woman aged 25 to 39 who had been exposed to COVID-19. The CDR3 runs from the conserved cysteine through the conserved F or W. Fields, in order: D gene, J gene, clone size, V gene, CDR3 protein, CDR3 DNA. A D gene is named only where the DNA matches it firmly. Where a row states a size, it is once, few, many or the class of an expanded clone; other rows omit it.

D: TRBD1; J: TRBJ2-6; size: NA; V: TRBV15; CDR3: CATSRGQGGANVLTF; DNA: TGTGCCACCAGCAGAGGACAGGGTGGGGCCAACGTCCTGACTTTC
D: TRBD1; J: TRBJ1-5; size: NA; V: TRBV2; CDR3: CASREFTGGDQPQHF; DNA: TGTGCCAGCAGAGAATTTACAGGGGGGGATCAGCCCCAGCATTTT
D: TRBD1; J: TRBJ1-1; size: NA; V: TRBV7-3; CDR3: CASSLTLGTGPTEAFF; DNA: TGTGCCAGCAGCTTAACGTTGGGGACAGGCCCCACTGAAGCTTTCTTT
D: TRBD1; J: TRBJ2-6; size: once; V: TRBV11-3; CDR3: CASSTPTGAGANVLTF; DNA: TGTGCCAGCAGCACCCCGACAGGGGCCGGGGCCAACGTCCTGACTTTC
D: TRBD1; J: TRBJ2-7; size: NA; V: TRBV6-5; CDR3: CASSLRDRVYEQYF; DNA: TGTGCCAGCAGTCTCCGGGACAGGGTCTACGAGCAGTACTTC
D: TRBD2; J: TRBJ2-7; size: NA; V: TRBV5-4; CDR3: CASSSRPSGVYEQYF; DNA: TGTGCCAGCAGCTCCCGTCCTAGCGGGGTCTACGAGCAGTACTTC
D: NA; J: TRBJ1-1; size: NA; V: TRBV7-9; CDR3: CASSPLRDTEAFF; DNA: TGTGCCAGCAGCCCCTTGAGAGACACTGAAGCTTTCTTT
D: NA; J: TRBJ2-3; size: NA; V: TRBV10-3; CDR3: CAISGSNRGTDTQYF; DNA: TGTGCCATCAGTGGTTCGAACAGAGGGACTGATACGCAGTATTTT
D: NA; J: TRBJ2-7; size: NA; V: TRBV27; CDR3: CASSPRPDSSSYEQYF; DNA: TGTGCCAGCAGTCCCAGACCGGACAGTTCCTCCTACGAGCAGTACTTC
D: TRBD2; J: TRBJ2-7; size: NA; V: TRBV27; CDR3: CASSPHPRLAGAYEQYF; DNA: TGTGCCAGCAGTCCCCACCCTCGACTAGCGGGCGCCTATGAGCAGTACTTC
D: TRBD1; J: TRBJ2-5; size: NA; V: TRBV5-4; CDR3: CASSGPDRGGQETQYF; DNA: TGTGCCAGCAGCGGGCCGGACAGGGGAGGACAAGAGACCCAGTACTTC
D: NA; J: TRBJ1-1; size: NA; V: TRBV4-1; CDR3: CASSQEAGVNTEAFF; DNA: TGCGCCAGCAGCCAAGAGGCAGGGGTGAACACTGAAGCTTTCTTT
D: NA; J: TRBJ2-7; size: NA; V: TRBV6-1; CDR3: CASSEAFEGGWEQYF; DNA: TGTGCCAGCAGTGAAGCTTTCGAGGGAGGCTGGGAGCAGTACTTC
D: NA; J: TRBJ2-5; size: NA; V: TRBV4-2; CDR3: CASSQDGGETQYF; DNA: TGTGCCAGCAGCCAAGATGGGGGGGAGACCCAGTACTTC
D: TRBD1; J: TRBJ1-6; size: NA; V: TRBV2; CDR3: CASKETGYNSPLHF; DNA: TGTGCCAGCAAGGAGACAGGGTATAATTCACCCCTCCACTTT
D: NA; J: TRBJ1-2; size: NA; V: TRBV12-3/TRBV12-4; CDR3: CASSLRATSGYTF; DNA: TGTGCCAGCAGTTTGAGAGCTACGAGCGGCTACACCTTC
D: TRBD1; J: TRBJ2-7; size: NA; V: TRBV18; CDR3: CASSPGTGGGKQYF; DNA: TGTGCCAGCTCACCAGGGACAGGGGGCGGCAAGCAGTACTTC
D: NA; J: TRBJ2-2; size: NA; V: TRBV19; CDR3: CASSIRFTGELFF; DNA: TGTGCCAGTAGTATTCGGTTTACCGGGGAGCTGTTTTTT
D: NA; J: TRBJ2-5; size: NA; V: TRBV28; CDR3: CASSLGGQETQYF; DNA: TGTGCCAGCAGTTTGGGGGGGCAGGAGACCCAGTACTTC
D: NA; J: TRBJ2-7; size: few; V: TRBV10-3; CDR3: CAISESTRNTYEQYF; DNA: TGTGCCATCAGTGAGTCGACTCGGAACACCTACGAGCAGTACTTC
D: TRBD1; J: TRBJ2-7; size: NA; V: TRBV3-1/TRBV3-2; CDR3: CASSKRQGAHEQYF; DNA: TGTGCCAGCAGTAAACGACAGGGGGCTCACGAGCAGTACTTC
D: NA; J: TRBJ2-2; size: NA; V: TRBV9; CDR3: CASSAPPYTGELFF; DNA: TGTGCCAGCAGCGCCCCCCCCTACACCGGGGAGCTGTTTTTT
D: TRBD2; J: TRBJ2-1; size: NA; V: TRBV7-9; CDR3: CASSSPGTSPAYNEQFF; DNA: TGTGCCAGCAGCTCCCCGGGGACTAGCCCTGCCTACAATGAGCAGTTCTTC
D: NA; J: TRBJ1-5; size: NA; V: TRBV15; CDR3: CATSRELGGLVMQPQHF; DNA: TGTGCCACCAGCAGAGAGCTCGGAGGCCTTGTAATGCAGCCCCAGCATTTT
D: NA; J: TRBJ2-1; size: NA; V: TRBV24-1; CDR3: CATSDPDTWEQFF; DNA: TGTGCCACCAGTGACCCCGACACCTGGGAGCAGTTCTTC
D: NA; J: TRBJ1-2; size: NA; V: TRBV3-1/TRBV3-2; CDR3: CASSPSQGSYTF; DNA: TGTGCCAGCAGCCCGTCGCAGGGAAGCTACACCTTC
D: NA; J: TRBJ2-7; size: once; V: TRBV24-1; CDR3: CATLRISSYEQYF; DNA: TGTGCCACCCTGCGGATATCCTCCTACGAGCAGTACTTC
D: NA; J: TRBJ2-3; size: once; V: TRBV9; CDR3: CASSPQSEDTQYF; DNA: TGTGCCAGCAGCCCCCAGAGCGAGGATACGCAGTATTTT
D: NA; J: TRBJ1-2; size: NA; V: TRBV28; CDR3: CASSLGRGFGYTF; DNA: TGTGCCAGCAGTTTAGGCAGGGGTTTTGGCTACACCTTC
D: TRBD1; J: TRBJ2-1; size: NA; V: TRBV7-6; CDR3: CASSPGTGAYNEQFF; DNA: TGTGCCAGCAGCCCCGGGACAGGGGCCTACAATGAGCAGTTCTTC
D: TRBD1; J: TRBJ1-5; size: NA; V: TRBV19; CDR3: CASSTGQGNQPQHF; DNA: TGTGCCAGTAGTACCGGACAGGGGAATCAGCCCCAGCATTTT
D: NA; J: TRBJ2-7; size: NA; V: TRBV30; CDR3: CAFGLGFEQYF; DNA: TGTGCCTTCGGACTGGGCTTCGAGCAGTACTTC
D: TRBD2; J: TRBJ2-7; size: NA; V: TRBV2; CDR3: CASSGTSGRAGNYEQYF; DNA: TGTGCCAGCTCGGGGACTAGCGGGAGGGCGGGGAACTACGAGCAGTACTTC
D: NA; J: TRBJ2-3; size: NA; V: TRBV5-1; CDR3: CASSLTSKVTDTQYF; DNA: TGCGCCAGCAGCTTGACTAGCAAGGTCACAGATACGCAGTATTTT
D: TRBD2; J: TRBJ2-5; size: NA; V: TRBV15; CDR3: CATSRLRLAGGQETQYF; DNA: TGTGCCACCAGCAGATTAAGACTAGCGGGAGGCCAAGAGACCCAGTACTTC
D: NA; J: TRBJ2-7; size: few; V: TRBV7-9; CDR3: CASSSTQQHEQYF; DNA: TGTGCCAGCAGCTCCACCCAACAACACGAGCAGTACTTC
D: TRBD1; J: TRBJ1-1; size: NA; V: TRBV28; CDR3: CASQRGQGLVGTEAFF; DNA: TGTGCCAGCCAAAGGGGACAGGGCCTCGTAGGCACTGAAGCTTTCTTT
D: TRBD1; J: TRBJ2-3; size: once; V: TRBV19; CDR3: CASHRGGTDTQYF; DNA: TGTGCCAGCCACAGGGGTGGGACAGATACGCAGTATTTT
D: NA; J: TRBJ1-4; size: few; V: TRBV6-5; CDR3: CASSYDPRGSEKLFF; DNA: TGTGCCAGCAGCTATGACCCAAGGGGTAGTGAAAAACTGTTTTTT
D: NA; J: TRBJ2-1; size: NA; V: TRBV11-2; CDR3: CASSPEAGPHNEQFF; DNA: TGTGCCAGCAGCCCGGAAGCGGGTCCACACAATGAGCAGTTCTTC
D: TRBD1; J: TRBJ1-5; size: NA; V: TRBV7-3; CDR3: CASSLLGGDQPQHF; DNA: TGTGCCAGCAGCTTATTAGGGGGCGATCAGCCCCAGCATTTT
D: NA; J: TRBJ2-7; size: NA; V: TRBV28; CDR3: CASCPSGGGFTYEQYF; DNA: TGTGCCAGCTGCCCCTCTGGGGGGGGCTTTACCTACGAGCAGTACTTC
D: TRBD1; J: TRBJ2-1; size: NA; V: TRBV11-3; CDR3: CASSLVGTVNNEQFF; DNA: TGTGCCAGCAGCTTAGTAGGGACAGTCAACAATGAGCAGTTCTTC
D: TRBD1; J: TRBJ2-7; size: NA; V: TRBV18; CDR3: CASSPPGQATYEQYF; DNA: TGTGCCAGCTCACCCCCTGGACAGGCCACCTACGAGCAGTACTTC
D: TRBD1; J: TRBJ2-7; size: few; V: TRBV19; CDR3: CASSMGDRGRYEQYF; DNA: TGTGCCAGTAGTATGGGCGACAGGGGGCGTTACGAGCAGTACTTC
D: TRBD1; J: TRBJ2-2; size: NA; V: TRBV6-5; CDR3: CASSGTGDTGELFF; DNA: TGTGCCAGTTCCGGGACAGGGGACACCGGGGAGCTGTTTTTT
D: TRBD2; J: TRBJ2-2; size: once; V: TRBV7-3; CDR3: CASSVSGTNTGELFF; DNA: TGTGCCAGCAGCGTTAGCGGGACTAACACCGGGGAGCTGTTTTTT
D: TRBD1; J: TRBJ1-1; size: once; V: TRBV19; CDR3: CASSAHPGGTGGRGEAFF; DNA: TGTGCCAGTAGTGCCCACCCCGGCGGGACAGGGGGACGGGGTGAAGCTTTCTTT